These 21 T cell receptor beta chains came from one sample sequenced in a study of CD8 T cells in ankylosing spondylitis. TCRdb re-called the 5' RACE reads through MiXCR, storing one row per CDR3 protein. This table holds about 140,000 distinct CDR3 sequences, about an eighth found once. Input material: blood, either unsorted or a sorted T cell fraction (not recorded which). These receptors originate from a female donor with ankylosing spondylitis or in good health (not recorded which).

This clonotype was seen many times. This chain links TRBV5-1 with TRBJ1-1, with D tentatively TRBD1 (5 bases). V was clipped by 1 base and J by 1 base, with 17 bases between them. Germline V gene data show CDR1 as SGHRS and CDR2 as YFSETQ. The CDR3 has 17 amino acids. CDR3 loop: CASSLLGGSGGNTEAFF. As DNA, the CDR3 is TGCGCCAGCAGCTTGCTCGGGGGATCGGGGGGGAACACTGAAGCTTTCTTT. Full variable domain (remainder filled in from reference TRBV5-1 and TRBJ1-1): KAGVTQTPRYLIKTRGQQVTLSCSPISGHRSVSWYQQTPGQGLQFLFEYFSETQRNKGNFPGRFSGRQFSNSRSEMNVSTLELGDSALYLCASSLLGGSGGNTEAFFGQGTRLTVV.

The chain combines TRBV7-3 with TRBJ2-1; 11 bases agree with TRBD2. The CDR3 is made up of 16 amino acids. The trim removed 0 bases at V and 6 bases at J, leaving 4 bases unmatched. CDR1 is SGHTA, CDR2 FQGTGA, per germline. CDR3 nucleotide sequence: TGTGCCAGCAGCTTAACGATAGCGGGGGGGATCAATGAGCAGTTCTTC. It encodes CASSLTIAGGINEQFF. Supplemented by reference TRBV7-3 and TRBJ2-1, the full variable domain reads GAGVSQTPSNKVTEKGKYVELRCDPISGHTALYWYRQSLGQGPEFLIYFQGTGAADDSGLPNDRFFAVRPEGSVSTLKIQRTERGDSAVYLCASSLTIAGGINEQFFGPGTRLTVL.

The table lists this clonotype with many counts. The CDR3 spells CASTSPGWGLFF. CDR3 nucleotides: TGTGCCAGTACCTCACCCGGTTGGGGGCTGTTTTTT. This rearrangement joins TRBV19 to TRBJ2-2; D is ambiguous. Trimming left V 7 bases short and J 13 bases short, with 16 bases between. CDR3 length: 12 residues. CDR1 LNHDA and CDR2 SQIVND come from the germline V gene (reference sequence).

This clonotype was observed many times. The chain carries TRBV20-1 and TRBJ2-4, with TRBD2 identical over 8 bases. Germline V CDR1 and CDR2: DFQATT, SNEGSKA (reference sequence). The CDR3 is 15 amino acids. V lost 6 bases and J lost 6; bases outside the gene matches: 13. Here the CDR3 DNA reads TGCAGTGCGCCGGGGGGGAATAGCGGAGTAAACATTCAGTACTTC. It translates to CSAPGGNSGVNIQYF.

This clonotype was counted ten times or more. The CDR3 is CASSQSGGSNTEAFF. The CDR3 DNA reads TGCGCCAGCAGCCAATCGGGGGGTTCGAACACTGAAGCTTTCTTT. This chain joins TRBV4-1 and TRBJ1-1; D possibly corresponds to TRBD1 (5 bases). Trimming took off 2 bases at V and 1 base at J, with 11 bases between the two ends. This CDR3 comprises 15 residues. CDR1 MGHRA and CDR2 YSYEKL come from the germline V gene.

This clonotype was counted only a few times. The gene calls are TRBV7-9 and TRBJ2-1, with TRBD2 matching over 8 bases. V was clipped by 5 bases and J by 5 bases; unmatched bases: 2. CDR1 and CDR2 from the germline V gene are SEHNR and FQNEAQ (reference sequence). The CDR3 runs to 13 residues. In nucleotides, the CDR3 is TGTGCCAGCAGCCGACTAGCGAACAATGAGCAGTTCTTC. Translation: CASSRLANNEQFF.

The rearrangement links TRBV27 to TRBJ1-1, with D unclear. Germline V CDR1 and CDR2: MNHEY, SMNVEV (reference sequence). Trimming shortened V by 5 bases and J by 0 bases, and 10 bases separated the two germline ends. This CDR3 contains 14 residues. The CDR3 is CASSEREMNTEAFF. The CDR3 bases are TGTGCCAGCAGTGAGCGGGAGATGAACACTGAAGCTTTCTTT.

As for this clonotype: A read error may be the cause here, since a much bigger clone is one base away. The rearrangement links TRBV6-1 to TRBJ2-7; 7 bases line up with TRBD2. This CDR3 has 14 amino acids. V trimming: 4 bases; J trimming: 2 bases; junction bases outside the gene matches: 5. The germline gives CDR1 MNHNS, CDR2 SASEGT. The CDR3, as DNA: TGTGCCAGCAGTGCGGCCCGGGGGGCCTACGAGCAGTACTTC. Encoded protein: CASSAARGAYEQYF.

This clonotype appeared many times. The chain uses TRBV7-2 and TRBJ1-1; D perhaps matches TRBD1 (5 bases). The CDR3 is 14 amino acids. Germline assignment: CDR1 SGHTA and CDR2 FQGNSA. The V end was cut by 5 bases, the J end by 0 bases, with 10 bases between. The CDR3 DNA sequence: TGTGCCAGCAGCCTTGGGGCCTTGAACACTGAAGCTTTCTTT. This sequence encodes CASSLGALNTEAFF.

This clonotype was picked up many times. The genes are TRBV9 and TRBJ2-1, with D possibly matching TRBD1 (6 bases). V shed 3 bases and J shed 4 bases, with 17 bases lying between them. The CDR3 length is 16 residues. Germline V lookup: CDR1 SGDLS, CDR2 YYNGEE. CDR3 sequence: CASSAPGAVHYNEQFF. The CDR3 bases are TGTGCCAGCAGCGCCCCAGGGGCAGTGCATTACAATGAGCAGTTCTTC.

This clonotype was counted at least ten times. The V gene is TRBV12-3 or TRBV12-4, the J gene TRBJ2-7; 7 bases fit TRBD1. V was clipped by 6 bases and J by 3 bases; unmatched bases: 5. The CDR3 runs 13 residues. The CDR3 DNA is TGTGCCAGCAGCTCTGGGACAGACTACGAGCAGTACTTC. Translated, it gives CASSSGTDYEQYF.

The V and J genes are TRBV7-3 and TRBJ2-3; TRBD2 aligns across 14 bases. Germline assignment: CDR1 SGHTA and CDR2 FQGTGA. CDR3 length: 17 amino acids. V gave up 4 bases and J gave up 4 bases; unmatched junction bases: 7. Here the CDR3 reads CASSSRRTSGGPDTQYF. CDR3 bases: TGTGCCAGCAGCTCTAGAAGGACTAGCGGGGGGCCAGATACGCAGTATTTT.

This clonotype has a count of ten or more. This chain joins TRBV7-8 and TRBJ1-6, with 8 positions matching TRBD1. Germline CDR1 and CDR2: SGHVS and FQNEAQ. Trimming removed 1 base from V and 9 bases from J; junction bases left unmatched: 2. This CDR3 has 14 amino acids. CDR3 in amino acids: CASSLEGQVSPLHF. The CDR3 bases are TGTGCCAGCAGCTTAGAGGGACAGGTTTCACCCCTCCACTTT.

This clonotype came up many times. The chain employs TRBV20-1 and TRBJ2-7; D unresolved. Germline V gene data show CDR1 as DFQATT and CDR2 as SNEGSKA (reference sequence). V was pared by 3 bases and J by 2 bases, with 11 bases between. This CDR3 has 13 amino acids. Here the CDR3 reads CSARISETYEQYF. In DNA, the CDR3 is TGCAGTGCTAGGATCTCCGAAACCTACGAGCAGTACTTC.

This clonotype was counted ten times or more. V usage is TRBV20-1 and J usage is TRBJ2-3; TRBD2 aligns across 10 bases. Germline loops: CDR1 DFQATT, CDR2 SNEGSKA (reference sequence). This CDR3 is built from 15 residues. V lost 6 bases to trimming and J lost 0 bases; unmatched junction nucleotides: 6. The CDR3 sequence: CSATTSGTSTDTQYF. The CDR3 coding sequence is TGCAGTGCAACCACTAGCGGGACCAGCACAGATACGCAGTATTTT.

CDR3: CASSLDWTRPMNTEAFF. The CDR3 DNA reads TGTGCCAGCAGCTTAGATTGGACCAGGCCTATGAACACTGAAGCTTTCTTT. The V call is TRBV11-2, the J call TRBJ1-1; unclear D gene. This CDR3 is 17 amino acids long. The germline V gene has CDR1 SGHAT and CDR2 FQNNGV. Trimming shortened V by 0 bases and J by 0 bases, and 14 bases separated the two germline ends.

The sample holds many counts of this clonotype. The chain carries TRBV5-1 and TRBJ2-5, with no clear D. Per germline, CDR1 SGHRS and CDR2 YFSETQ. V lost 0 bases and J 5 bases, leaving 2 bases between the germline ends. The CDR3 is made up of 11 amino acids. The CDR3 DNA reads TGCGCCAGCAGCTTGGATGAGACCCAGTACTTC. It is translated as CASSLDETQYF.

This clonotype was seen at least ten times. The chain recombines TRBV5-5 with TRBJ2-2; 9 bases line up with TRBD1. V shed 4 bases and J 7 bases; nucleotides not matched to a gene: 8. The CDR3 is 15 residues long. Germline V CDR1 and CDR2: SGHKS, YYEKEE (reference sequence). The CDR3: CASSVDRGFVGELFF. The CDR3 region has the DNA TGTGCCAGCAGCGTCGACAGGGGGTTTGTCGGGGAGCTGTTTTTT.

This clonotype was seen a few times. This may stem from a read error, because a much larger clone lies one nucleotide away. CDR3 coding DNA: TGTGCCAGCAGGTTCACGGGGAACACTGAAGCTTTCTTT. Its translation is CASRFTGNTEAFF. The chain joins TRBV12-3 or TRBV12-4 to TRBJ1-1; D is unclear. CDR3 length: 13 amino acids. Between the trimmed V and J ends, which lost 6 bases and 1 base, there was a span of 9 bases.

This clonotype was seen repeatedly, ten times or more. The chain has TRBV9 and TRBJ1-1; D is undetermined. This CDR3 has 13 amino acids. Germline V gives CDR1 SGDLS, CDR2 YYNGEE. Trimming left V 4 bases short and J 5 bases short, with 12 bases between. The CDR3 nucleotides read TGTGCCAGCAGCCCCTCCGTAGGGACTGAAGCTTTCTTT. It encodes CASSPSVGTEAFF.

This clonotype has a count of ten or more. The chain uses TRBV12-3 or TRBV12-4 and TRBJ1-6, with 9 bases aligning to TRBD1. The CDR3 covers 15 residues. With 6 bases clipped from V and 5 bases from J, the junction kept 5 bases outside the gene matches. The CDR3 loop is CASRRQGVDNSPLHF. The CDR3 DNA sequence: TGTGCCAGCAGACGACAGGGGGTTGATAATTCACCCCTCCACTTT.